This is a list of T cell receptor beta chains from one sample in a study of T cell responses to AZD1222 COVID-19 vaccine. Sequencing was performed with immunoSEQ multiplex PCR; in TCRdb, only in-frame clones are kept and a portion is missing. Here the sample spans 150,000 to 200,000 clones, 90% to 95% being singletons. The sample in question was peripheral blood, obtained 28 days after the second AZD1222 dose. The origin of the receptors is an adult who received the AZD1222 COVID-19 vaccine. Each CDR3 is given with its conserved first and last residue. The D gene is left open where the match is weak. A row's size may be missing; if present it is once, few, many or a size class.

J gene	CDR3 length	V gene	clone size	D gene	CDR3 protein	CDR3 DNA
TRBJ2-2	16	TRBV4-1	NA	NA	CASSQIPRSLTGELFF	TGCGCCAGCAGCCAAATTCCGCGGTCATTAACCGGGGAGCTGTTTTTT
TRBJ1-5	17	TRBV6-2/TRBV6-3	once	NA	CASSSIQELGSNQPQHF	TGTGCCAGCAGCTCAATTCAGGAGTTGGGGAGCAATCAGCCCCAGCATTTT
TRBJ2-7	15	TRBV13	NA	TRBD1	CASSTTGGSSYEQYF	TGTGCCAGCAGCACTACAGGGGGTAGCTCCTACGAGCAGTACTTC
TRBJ1-6	16	TRBV11-2	NA	NA	CASSLFAQGPNSPLHF	TGTGCCAGCAGCTTATTCGCGCAGGGCCCGAATTCACCCCTCCACTTT
TRBJ1-4	14	TRBV5-6	once	TRBD1	CASSLGGTVEKLFF	TGTGCCAGCAGCTTGGGAGGGACAGTCGAAAAACTGTTTTTT
TRBJ1-1	14	TRBV18	NA	NA	CASSPARGNTEAFF	TGTGCCAGCTCCCCTGCGAGGGGGAACACTGAAGCTTTCTTT
TRBJ2-1	16	TRBV24-1	NA	TRBD2	CATSDPSGRSYNEQFF	TGTGCCACCAGTGACCCTAGCGGGAGGTCCTACAATGAGCAGTTCTTC
TRBJ1-2	15	TRBV4-1	NA	TRBD1	CASSQGEGARDGYTF	TGCGCCAGCAGCCAAGGGGAGGGGGCGCGGGATGGCTACACCTTC
TRBJ1-2	14	TRBV4-1	NA	TRBD1	CASSSLARGGGYTF	TGCGCCAGCAGCTCTCTTGCCAGGGGGGGAGGCTACACCTTC
TRBJ2-5	13	TRBV4-1	NA	TRBD1	CASAQGAGETQYF	TGCGCCAGCGCTCAGGGGGCAGGGGAGACCCAGTACTTC
TRBJ1-1	14	TRBV5-1	NA	TRBD1	CASSWGQGYTEAFF	TGCGCCAGCAGCTGGGGACAGGGGTACACTGAAGCTTTCTTT
TRBJ2-7	14	TRBV7-2	NA	NA	CASSLWVVPYEQYF	TGTGCCAGCAGCTTATGGGTGGTTCCCTACGAGCAGTACTTC